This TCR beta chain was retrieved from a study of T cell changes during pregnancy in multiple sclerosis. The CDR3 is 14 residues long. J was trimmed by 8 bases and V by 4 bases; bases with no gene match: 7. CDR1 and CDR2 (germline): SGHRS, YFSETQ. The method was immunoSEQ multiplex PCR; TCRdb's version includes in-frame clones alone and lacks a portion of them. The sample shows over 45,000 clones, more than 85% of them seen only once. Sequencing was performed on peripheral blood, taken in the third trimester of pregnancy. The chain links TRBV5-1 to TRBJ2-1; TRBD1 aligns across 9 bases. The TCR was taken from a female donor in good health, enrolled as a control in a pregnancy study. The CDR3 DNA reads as TGCGCCAGCAGCCTTTGGACAGGGGCCGATGAGCAGTTCTTC. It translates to CASSLWTGADEQFF.